The entry below gives a single TCR beta chain sequence along with its context. This specimen belongs to a study of shared clonotypes between healthy human individuals. The data were produced by immunoSEQ multiplex PCR, yet TCRdb's version contains in-frame clones alone and is incomplete. This sample yields more than 450,000 clones, of which 60% to 85% are seen a single time; 10% to 15% belongs to the top ten. This CDR3 has 18 amino acids. The trim removed 1 base at V and 4 bases at J, leaving 12 bases unmatched. Germline CDR1 and CDR2: SGHNT and YYREEE (reference sequence). Sequencing was done on a sample of PBMCs. The sequence derives from a woman in her 40s in good health. Some clones in this sample may be carry-over from other donors' samples. The J gene is TRBJ1-2, the V gene TRBV5-4, with 11 bases that match TRBD1. The CDR3 DNA sequence: TGTGCCAGCAGCTTGCTAAGGACAGGGGGCGGGGGTAGCTATGGCTACACCTTC. Translation gives CASSLLRTGGGGSYGYTF.